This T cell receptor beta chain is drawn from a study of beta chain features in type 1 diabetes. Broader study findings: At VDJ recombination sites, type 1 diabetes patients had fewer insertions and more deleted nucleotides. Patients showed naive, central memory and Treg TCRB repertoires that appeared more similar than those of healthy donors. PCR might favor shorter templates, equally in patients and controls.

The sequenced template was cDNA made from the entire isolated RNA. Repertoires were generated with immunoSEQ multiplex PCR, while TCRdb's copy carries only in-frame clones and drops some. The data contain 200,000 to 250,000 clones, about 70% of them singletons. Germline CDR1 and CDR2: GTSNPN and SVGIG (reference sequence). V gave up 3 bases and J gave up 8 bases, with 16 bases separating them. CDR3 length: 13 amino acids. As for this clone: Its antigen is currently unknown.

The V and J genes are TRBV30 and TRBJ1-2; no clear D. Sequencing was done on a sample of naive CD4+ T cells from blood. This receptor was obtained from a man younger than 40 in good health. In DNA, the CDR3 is TGTGCCTGGAGCCCGGTAGGCGTAGGAGGCTACACCTTC. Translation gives CAWSPVGVGGYTF.